Listed below are T cell receptor beta chains from one sample, sequenced in a study of Graves' ophthalmopathy and Graves' hyperthyroidism. TCRdb fed the multiplex PCR reads into MiXCR, producing one record per CDR3 protein. The data contain around 1.1 million distinct CDR3 sequences, about 36% of them seen just once; the ten biggest clones take up 8.5% to 14%. Sequencing was done on a sample of peripheral blood or thyroid tissue (not recorded which). These receptors all stem from an adult man with Graves' hyperthyroidism. CDR3s include the opening cysteine and the closing phenylalanine or tryptophan. A D gene is named only where the DNA matches it firmly. Clone size is given for some rows only: seen once, a few or many times, or a class if the clone is expanded.

len	d_gene	v_gene	abundance	j_gene	CDR3aa	CDR3nt
16	NA	TRBV2	few	TRBJ2-2	CASSQVKGTNTGELFF	TGCGCCAGCAGCCAAGTAAAGGGAACGAACACCGGGGAGCTGTTTTTT
13	NA	TRBV12-3/TRBV12-4	NA	TRBJ2-7	CASQGGGLGEQYF	TGTGCCAGCCAGGGCGGGGGCCTAGGGGAGCAGTACTTC
17	TRBD1	TRBV5-1	few	TRBJ2-6	CASTAGTGYSGANVLTF	TGCGCCAGCACAGCCGGGACAGGGTATTCTGGGGCCAACGTCCTGACTTTC
16	NA	TRBV20-1	few	TRBJ1-1	CSARDSGEGSGTEAFF	TGCAGTGCTAGAGATTCCGGGGAAGGGTCAGGGACTGAAGCTTTCTTT
14	NA	TRBV11-2	many	TRBJ1-2	CASSMPTGIYGYTF	TGTGCCAGCAGCATGCCGACAGGCATCTATGGCTACACCTTC
12	NA	TRBV7-2	few	TRBJ2-7	CASSSGFRRQYF	TGTGCCAGCAGCTCCGGTTTCAGGAGGCAGTACTTC
15	NA	TRBV15	many	TRBJ2-7	CATSREKDGFYEQYF	TGTGCCACCAGCAGAGAAAAGGACGGTTTCTACGAGCAGTACTTC
14	TRBD1	TRBV5-1	many	TRBJ1-2	CASRSQGAASGYTF	TGCGCCAGCAGGTCCCAGGGGGCAGCGTCTGGCTACACCTTC
14	NA	TRBV20-1	NA	TRBJ1-5	CSASSTLVSQPQHF	TGCAGTGCCAGTAGTACGCTCGTGAGCCAGCCCCAGCATTTT
14	TRBD1	TRBV7-8	many	TRBJ2-5	CASSSGQHQETQYF	TGTGCCAGCAGCTCGGGACAGCACCAAGAGACCCAGTACTTC
14	TRBD1	TRBV7-9	many	TRBJ1-2	CASSPWDRGYGYTF	TGTGCCAGCAGCCCCTGGGACAGGGGTTATGGCTACACCTTC
14	TRBD2	TRBV19	few	TRBJ2-7	CASSPRGGAGEQYF	TGTGCCAGTAGTCCCCGGGGGGGAGCAGGGGAGCAGTACTTC
16	TRBD1	TRBV7-9	NA	TRBJ1-6	CASSFGTGGENSPLHF	TGTGCCAGCAGCTTCGGGACAGGGGGCGAAAATTCACCCCTCCACTTT
15	TRBD1	TRBV7-9	NA	TRBJ1-1	CASSLNLRGDTEAFF	TGTGCCAGCAGTTTGAACCTCAGGGGGGACACTGAAGCTTTCTTT
12	NA	TRBV6-6	many	TRBJ2-7	CASSSAQGEQYF	TGTGCCAGCAGTTCCGCACAGGGCGAGCAGTACTTC
17	NA	TRBV20-1	few	TRBJ2-2	CSARDSRRLLNTGELFF	TGCAGTGCTAGAGATTCCCGCCGGTTGCTGAACACCGGGGAGCTGTTTTTT
13	NA	TRBV25-1	NA	TRBJ2-7	CASSPRGLHEQYF	TGTGCCAGCAGTCCTCGGGGGCTGCACGAGCAGTACTTC
14	TRBD1	TRBV20-1	NA	TRBJ1-2	CSARDRDLLYGYTF	TGCAGTGCCCGTGACAGGGACCTTCTCTATGGCTACACCTTC
15	NA	TRBV19	many	TRBJ1-1	CASASGGAAVTEAFF	TGTGCCAGTGCGTCTGGGGGCGCGGCGGTAACTGAAGCTTTCTTT
14	TRBD1	TRBV20-1	NA	TRBJ2-2	CSAVIRDSTGELFF	TGCAGTGCCGTCATCCGGGACAGCACCGGGGAGCTGTTTTTT
19	NA	TRBV15	many	TRBJ2-6	CATSRDLSGSGPGANVLTF	TGTGCCACCAGCAGAGATCTTAGCGGCAGTGGGCCTGGGGCCAACGTCCTGACTTTC
12	NA	TRBV20-1	few	TRBJ2-7	CSADRGGYEQYF	TGCAGTGCTGACCGTGGGGGCTACGAGCAGTACTTC
15	NA	TRBV7-2	once	TRBJ1-2	CASSSWGGGRGGYTF	TGTGCCAGCAGCTCCTGGGGGGGGGGGCGTGGAGGCTACACCTTC
13	NA	TRBV6-5	many	TRBJ1-5	CASSRTVNQPQHF	TGTGCCAGCAGCCGGACTGTTAATCAGCCCCAGCATTTT